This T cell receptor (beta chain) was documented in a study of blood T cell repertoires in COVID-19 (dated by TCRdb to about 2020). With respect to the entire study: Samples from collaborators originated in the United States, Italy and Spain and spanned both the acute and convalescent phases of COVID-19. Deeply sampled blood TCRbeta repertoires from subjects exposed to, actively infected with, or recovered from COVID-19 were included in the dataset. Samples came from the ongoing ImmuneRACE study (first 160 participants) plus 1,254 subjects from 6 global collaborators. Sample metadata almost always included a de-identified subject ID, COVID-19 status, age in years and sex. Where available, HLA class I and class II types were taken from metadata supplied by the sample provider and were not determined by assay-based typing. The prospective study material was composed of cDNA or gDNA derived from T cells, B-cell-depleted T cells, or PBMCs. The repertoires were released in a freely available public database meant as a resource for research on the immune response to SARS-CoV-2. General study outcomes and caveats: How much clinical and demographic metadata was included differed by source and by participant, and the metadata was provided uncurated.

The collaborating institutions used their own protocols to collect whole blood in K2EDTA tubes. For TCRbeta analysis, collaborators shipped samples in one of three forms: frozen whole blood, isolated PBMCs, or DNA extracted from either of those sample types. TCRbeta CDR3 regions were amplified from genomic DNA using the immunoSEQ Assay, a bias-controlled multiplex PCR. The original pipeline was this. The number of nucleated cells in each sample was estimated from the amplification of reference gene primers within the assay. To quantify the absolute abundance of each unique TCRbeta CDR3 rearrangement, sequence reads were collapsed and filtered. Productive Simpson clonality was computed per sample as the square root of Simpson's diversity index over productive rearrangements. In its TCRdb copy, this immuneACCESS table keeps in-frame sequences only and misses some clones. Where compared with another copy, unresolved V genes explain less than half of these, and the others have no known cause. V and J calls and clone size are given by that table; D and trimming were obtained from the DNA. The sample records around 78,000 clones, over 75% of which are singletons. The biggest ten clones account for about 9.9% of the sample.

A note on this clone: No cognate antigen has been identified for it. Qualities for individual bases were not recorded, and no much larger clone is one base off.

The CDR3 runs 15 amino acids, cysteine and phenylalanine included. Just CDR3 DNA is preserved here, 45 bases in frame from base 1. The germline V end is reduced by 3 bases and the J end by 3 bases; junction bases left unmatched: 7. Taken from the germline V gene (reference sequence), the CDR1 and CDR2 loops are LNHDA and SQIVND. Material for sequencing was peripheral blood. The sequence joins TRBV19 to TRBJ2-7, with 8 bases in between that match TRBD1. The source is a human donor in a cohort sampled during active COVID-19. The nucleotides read TGTGCCAGTAGTATGGTCTCAGGACAGGGCTACGAGCAGTACTTC. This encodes CASSMVSGQGYEQYF.